Following are 23 T cell receptor beta chains from one sample sequenced in a study of post-analysis software for immune sequencing data. The study's findings and limits: Controls showed lower frequencies than patients for 5 or 6 TRBV segments, and TRBV5-6, TRBV5-1 and TRBV20-1 were among these.

No cognate antigen is known for these TCRs. Incorporated into the TCR beta cDNA libraries were unique molecular identifiers, which served to reduce PCR and sequencing biases. TCRdb re-derived calls from the PCR reads in MiXCR, one entry per CDR3 protein. The top ten clones hold approximately 7.7% of a sample with about 430,000 distinct CDR3 sequences, 30% to 40% of them seen once. The sample consisted of blood. The receptors were gathered from a girl under 10 years old with multiple sclerosis.

The genes are TRBV12-3 or TRBV12-4 and TRBJ2-1; D may be TRBD2 (5 bases). The length of the CDR3 is 15 residues. The V and J ends lost 3 bases and 6 bases respectively, with 15 bases between them. The CDR3 DNA reads as TGTGCCAGCAGTTTCCCTATTTCGCGGGCCAATGAGCAGTTCTTC. This encodes CASSFPISRANEQFF.

The rearrangement joins TRBV28 to TRBJ1-5, with D uncertain. V was trimmed by 2 bases and J by 4 bases, leaving 12 bases between them. CDR1 is MDHEN, CDR2 SYDVKM, per germline. The CDR3 length is 15 residues. The CDR3 bases are TGTGCCAGCAGTTTAAGATGGGGAGCGAATCAGCCCCAGCATTTT. It is translated as CASSLRWGANQPQHF.

The V and J genes are TRBV7-8 and TRBJ1-6; TRBD1 matches 9 bases. V was clipped by 5 bases and J by 6 bases; unmatched bases: 11. Germline CDR1 reads SGHVS; CDR2 reads FQNEAQ. The CDR3 contains 17 residues. DNA of the CDR3: TGTGCCAGCAGCCCTACCGATGGGACAGGGATTAATTCACCCCTCCACTTT. It is translated as CASSPTDGTGINSPLHF.

The V and J genes are TRBV27 and TRBJ2-7; 12 nucleotides line up with TRBD2. The CDR3 contains 15 residues. Germline CDR1 reads MNHEY; CDR2 reads SMNVEV (reference sequence). J gave up 6 bases and V 5 bases, and 8 bases lay outside the gene matches. The CDR3 DNA sequence: TGTGCCAGCAGTCCTAGACTAGCGGGAGTCTTCGAGCAGTACTTC. Protein sequence: CASSPRLAGVFEQYF.

This clonotype has just a few counts. The rearrangement links TRBV6-5 to TRBJ1-2; unclear D gene. This CDR3 is built from 15 residues. The V and J ends lost 7 bases and 1 base respectively, with 16 bases between them. Germline CDR1 and CDR2: MNHEY and SVGAGI. This CDR3 is CASTVSAGINYGYTF. The CDR3 DNA reads as TGTGCCAGCACTGTGAGTGCGGGGATTAACTATGGCTACACCTTC.

The rearrangement links TRBV7-9 to TRBJ1-2, with a tentative D call TRBD1 (6 bases). From germline, CDR1 is SEHNR and CDR2 FQNEAQ (reference sequence). This CDR3 spans 14 amino acids. Between the trimmed V and J ends, which lost 5 bases and 4 bases, there was a span of 14 bases. This chain's CDR3 is CASSVQGGGYGYTF. CDR3 DNA: TGTGCCAGCAGCGTACAGGGTGGTGGCTATGGCTACACCTTC. Based on the CDR3 plus reference TRBV7-9 and TRBJ1-2, the full variable domain is DTGVSQNPRHKITKRGQNVTFRCDPISEHNRLYWYRQTLGQGPEFLTYFQNEAQLEKSRLLSDRFSAERPKGSFSTLEIQRTEQGDSAMYLCASSVQGGGYGYTFGSGTRLTVV.

The V and J genes are TRBV7-9 and TRBJ2-2; unclear D gene. V was shortened by 7 bases and J by 4 bases, with 16 bases between the two germline ends. This CDR3 is 15 amino acids long. Germline V gene data show CDR1 as SEHNR and CDR2 as FQNEAQ (reference sequence). The CDR3 loop is CASIRALLATGELFF. DNA for the CDR3: TGTGCCAGCATACGGGCACTTTTGGCCACCGGGGAGCTGTTTTTT.

This sequence joins TRBV7-2 and TRBJ2-5; TRBD2 aligns across 13 bases. From germline, CDR1 is SGHTA and CDR2 FQGNSA. The CDR3 totals 16 residues. Losses at the gene ends were 6 bases for V and 5 bases for J; bases not matched to a gene: 9. The CDR3 DNA follows: TGTGCCAGCAGGCCAGCGGGACTAGCGGGGAGGGAGACCCAGTACTTC. Its protein is CASRPAGLAGRETQYF. Looking up the rest from reference TRBV7-2 and TRBJ2-5 gives the full variable domain: GAGVSQSPSNKVTEKGKDVELRCDPISGHTALYWYRQSLGQGLEFLIYFQGNSAPDKSGLPSDRFSAERTGGSVSTLTIQRTQQEDSAVYLCASRPAGLAGRETQYFGPGTRLLVL.

The chain is built from TRBV10-2 and TRBJ2-1; 10 nucleotides agree with TRBD1. From germline, CDR1 is WSHSY and CDR2 SAAADI. V lost 0 bases, J lost 2 bases, and 16 bases stayed unmatched. The CDR3 has 21 amino acids. The CDR3 reads CASSESATGGDPARAYNEQFF. DNA of the CDR3: TGCGCCAGCAGTGAGTCTGCGACAGGGGGCGATCCCGCCAGGGCCTACAATGAGCAGTTCTTC.

J is TRBJ2-3 and V is TRBV5-8, with TRBD1 as a possible D gene (5 bases). V shed 3 bases and J shed 3 bases, with 14 bases lying between them. CDR1 and CDR2 from the germline V gene are SGHTS and YDEGEE. CDR3 length: 15 amino acids. CDR3 sequence: CASSCWTLPTDTQYF. For the CDR3, the DNA is TGTGCCAGCAGCTGCTGGACACTCCCGACAGATACGCAGTATTTT.

CDR3 nucleotide sequence: TGTGCCAGCACCTCCGGGACAGGGGGCCCGCTTAACTATGGCTACACCTTC. It specifies CASTSGTGGPLNYGYTF. The V and J genes are TRBV6-1 and TRBJ1-2; 12 nucleotides line up with TRBD1. This CDR3 has 17 amino acids. The J segment lost 1 base and the V segment lost 7 bases, leaving 10 bases of the junction unmatched. Germline values: CDR1 MNHNS, CDR2 SASEGT.

This clonotype was detected only once. V usage is TRBV7-3 and J usage is TRBJ2-4; maybe TRBD1 (5 bases). With the DNA end fitting TRBJ2-7 better, the J assignment may be wrong. The CDR3 is 15 amino acids. The germline V gene encodes CDR1 SGHTA and CDR2 FQGTGA. Written as DNA, the CDR3 is TGTGCCAGCAGCTTAGATGCAGGGATCTCCTACGAGCAGTACTTC. Its translation: CASSLDAGISYEQYF.

The chain has TRBV3-1 and TRBJ2-3; D is uncertain. The CDR3 is 15 residues long. Trimming took 0 bases from V and 4 from J, leaving 11 bases between them. In germline, CDR1 is LGHDT, CDR2 YNNKEL (reference sequence). CDR3 protein: CASSQEVSGADTQYF. Here the CDR3 DNA reads TGTGCCAGCAGCCAAGAGGTTTCAGGCGCAGATACGCAGTATTTT.

This clonotype showed up just a few times. V gene TRBV6-2 or TRBV6-3 combines with J gene TRBJ2-7; perhaps TRBD2 as D (5 bases). Germline CDR1 MNHEY, CDR2 SVGEGT. The CDR3 consists of 12 residues. V was trimmed by 8 bases and J by 2 bases, leaving 10 bases between them. The CDR3 coding sequence is TGTGCCAGCCAAAGGGAGCCCTACGAGCAGTACTTC. Amino acids: CASQREPYEQYF.

The rearrangement uses TRBV5-1 and TRBJ2-7; 8 nucleotides agree with TRBD1. With 7 bases clipped from V and 3 bases from J, the junction kept 12 bases outside the gene matches. This CDR3 spans 15 amino acids. From germline, CDR1 is SGHRS and CDR2 YFSETQ. CDR3 residues: CASSTGTGGSYEQYF. CDR3 coding DNA: TGCGCCAGCTCGACCGGGACAGGAGGGAGCTACGAGCAGTACTTC. The full variable domain, with the rest looked up from reference TRBV5-1 and TRBJ2-7, is KAGVTQTPRYLIKTRGQQVTLSCSPISGHRSVSWYQQTPGQGLQFLFEYFSETQRNKGNFPGRFSGRQFSNSRSEMNVSTLELGDSALYLCASSTGTGGSYEQYFGPGTRLTVT.

The sample holds one count of this clonotype. This chain links TRBV11-2 with TRBJ1-1; D is ambiguous. V was cut by 2 bases and J by 2 bases, with 6 bases left in between. This CDR3 has 13 residues. In germline, CDR1 is SGHAT, CDR2 FQNNGV. For the CDR3, the DNA is TGTGCCAGCAGCTTATACGGCAACACTGAAGCTTTCTTT. Its protein is CASSLYGNTEAFF.

This clonotype was found once. The rearrangement joins TRBV20-1 to TRBJ2-5; no reliable D call. This CDR3 is 16 amino acids long. With 0 bases removed from V and 1 base from J, the gap between germline ends came to 15 bases. The germline gives CDR1 DFQATT, CDR2 SNEGSKA (reference sequence). DNA of the CDR3: TGCAGTGCTAGAGACCCCTTTCGGGTGGGCCAAGAGACCCAGTACTTC. This gives the protein CSARDPFRVGQETQYF.

This clonotype was detected only once. This sequence joins TRBV28 and TRBJ1-2; D unresolved. V was shortened by 8 bases and J by 8 bases, with 18 bases between the two germline ends. Germline V gene data show CDR1 as MDHEN and CDR2 as SYDVKM. The CDR3 runs to 13 residues. CDR3 nucleotides: TGTGCCAGCTTGGGGAGGCCCTATAGGGGCTACACCTTC. Amino acid sequence: CASLGRPYRGYTF.

This clonotype was seen more than once but under ten times. J is TRBJ2-5 and V is TRBV6-2 or TRBV6-3; TRBD2 matches 11 bases. Trimming at V came to 5 bases and at J to 5 bases, leaving 4 bases not matched to a gene. There are 14 residues in the CDR3. The V gene's germline CDR1 is MNHEY and CDR2 SVGEGT. For the CDR3, the DNA is TGTGCCAGCAGTCGACTAGCGGGGCGGGAGACCCAGTACTTC. It specifies CASSRLAGRETQYF.

The CDR3, as DNA: TGCGCCAGCAGGGGGGTTATAGGGCACAATGAGCAGTTCTTC. It translates to CASRGVIGHNEQFF. This chain links TRBV5-1 with TRBJ2-1; D is tentatively TRBD1 or TRBD2 (5 bases each). CDR1 and CDR2 from the germline V gene are SGHRS and YFSETQ. CDR3 length: 14 amino acids. V lost 5 bases and J 5 bases, leaving 14 bases between the germline ends.

The rearrangement joins TRBV28 to TRBJ2-1; 9 nucleotides line up with TRBD1. Per germline, CDR1 MDHEN and CDR2 SYDVKM. The trim removed 3 bases at V and 3 bases at J, leaving 3 bases unmatched. The CDR3 runs 15 residues. The CDR3 spells CASSLWDRVYNEQFF. The CDR3 DNA is TGTGCCAGCAGTTTGTGGGACAGGGTCTACAATGAGCAGTTCTTC.

This clonotype was seen a handful of times. J is TRBJ2-7 and V is TRBV5-1; TRBD1 is a possible D gene (5 bases). Germline CDR1 is SGHRS and CDR2 is YFSETQ. V lost 5 bases, J lost 0 bases, and 18 bases lay in between. The CDR3 totals 16 residues. CDR3 sequence (DNA): TGCGCCAGCAGGAACGATAGACAGACAAGCTCCTACGAGCAGTACTTC. This translates into CASRNDRQTSSYEQYF.

This chain uses TRBV2 with TRBJ2-5, with D unclear. V shed 8 bases and J shed 1 base, with 5 bases lying between them. This CDR3 contains 11 residues. Germline V CDR1 and CDR2: SNHLY, FYNNEI. The CDR3 DNA is TGTGCCAGCGGACCCCAAGAGACCCAGTACTTC. It encodes CASGPQETQYF.